The 7 T cell receptor beta chains below all came from one sample that was sequenced in a study of blood T cell repertoires in COVID-19. Profiling relied on immunoSEQ multiplex PCR, and the TCRdb table lists in-frame clones only, not all of them. The sample contains some 180,000 clones, about 88% of which appear only once. The sequencing sample was made of PBMCs or T cells enriched from blood (not recorded which). All receptors derive from a woman in her forties in a cohort exposed to, infected with or recovered from COVID-19 (not recorded which).

The V and J genes are TRBV7-2 and TRBJ1-5; the D is unclear. Trimming shortened V by 5 bases and J by 1 base, and 15 bases separated the two germline ends. Germline loops: CDR1 SGHTA, CDR2 FQGNSA. The CDR3 is 16 amino acids. CDR3 sequence: CASSPNRGPSNQPQHF. The DNA of the CDR3 is TGTGCCAGCAGCCCTAACCGGGGTCCGAGCAATCAGCCCCAGCATTTT.

The J gene is TRBJ2-4, the V gene TRBV28, with D possibly being TRBD1 (6 bases). Germline V gene data show CDR1 as MDHEN and CDR2 as SYDVKM. CDR3 size: 16 residues. Deletions cut 5 bases from V and 3 bases from J, with 17 bases between. CDR3 loop: CASSLQGGLDKNIQYF. The CDR3 DNA is TGTGCCAGCAGTCTACAAGGGGGTTTGGACAAAAACATTCAGTACTTC.

This chain uses TRBV11-3 with TRBJ2-7, with 7 bases lining up with TRBD2. The junction had 15 bases not matched to a gene; V was cut back by 5 bases and J by 2 bases. CDR3 length equals 17 residues. Germline CDR1 reads SGHNT; CDR2 reads YENEEA. The chain's CDR3 is CASSQRRGGTWAYEQYF. CDR3 nucleotides: TGTGCCAGCAGCCAGAGAAGGGGAGGGACGTGGGCCTACGAGCAGTACTTC.

As regards this clone: Other DNA sequences in this specimen translate into the identical CDR3. The J gene is TRBJ1-4, the V gene TRBV5-1, with 10 bases aligning to TRBD1. This CDR3 is built from 14 residues. Germline V gives CDR1 SGHRS, CDR2 YFSETQ. V dropped 4 bases and J dropped 6; count of bases not matched to a gene: 3. In nucleotides, the CDR3 is TGCGCCAGCAGCCTAGGGACAGGGGATGAAAAACTGTTTTTT. It specifies CASSLGTGDEKLFF.

This chain uses TRBV29-1 with TRBJ2-3; 7 bases are shared with TRBD1. V shed 4 bases and J 8 bases; nucleotides not matched to a gene: 6. Germline loops: CDR1 SQVTM, CDR2 ANQGSEA. The CDR3 extends over 12 amino acids. In nucleotides, the CDR3 is TGCAGCGTTGTTGGGCAGGGGGTTACGCAGTATTTT. As protein: CSVVGQGVTQYF.

This sequence joins TRBV6-5 and TRBJ1-1; D is unresolved. The V and J ends lost 6 bases and 3 bases respectively, with 11 bases between them. The CDR3 has 13 residues. Germline V gene sequence: CDR1 MNHEY, CDR2 SVGAGI. The CDR3 protein is CASRPGSHTEAFF. The CDR3 DNA follows: TGTGCCAGCAGACCCGGGAGCCACACTGAAGCTTTCTTT.

The chain links TRBV4-3 to TRBJ2-7; the D is unclear. Trimming cost V 1 base and J 7 bases, with 17 bases left between them. Germline V CDR1 and CDR2: LGHNA, YSLEER. The CDR3 is made up of 15 amino acids. In DNA, the CDR3 is TGCGCCAGCAGCCAAGGTTACCTACCTGTGATAGAGCAGTACTTC. Protein: CASSQGYLPVIEQYF.